One and the same sample provided the 10 T cell receptor beta chains below, sequenced in a study of post-analysis software for immune sequencing data. Overall study findings and caveats: The study found TRBV5-6, TRBV5-1 and TRBV20-1 among about five TRBV segments more frequent in patients than controls.

These TCRs are of unknown antigen specificity. Unique-molecular-identifier-tagged TCR beta cDNA libraries were used. In TCRdb, the PCR reads were re-called with MiXCR into one record per CDR3 protein. The sample has some 370,000 distinct CDR3 sequences, less than 35% seen once. The sequenced material came from blood. Every receptor here comes from a girl aged 10 to 17 with multiple sclerosis.

The V call is TRBV3-1, the J call TRBJ1-4, with unresolved D. Between the trimmed V and J ends, which lost 3 bases and 8 bases, there was a span of 13 bases. The CDR3 has 14 residues. CDR1 is LGHDT, CDR2 YNNKEL, per germline (reference sequence). CDR3 nucleotides: TGTGCCAGCAGCCAGAGCCCCATAGGGGAAAAACTGTTTTTT. Protein product: CASSQSPIGEKLFF.

This chain links TRBV3-1 with TRBJ2-1; 11 bases agree with TRBD2. V was pared by 4 bases and J by 8 bases, with 7 bases of the junction left unmatched. Germline CDR1 and CDR2: LGHDT and YNNKEL (reference sequence). This CDR3 has 15 residues. The CDR3 loop reads CASSPELAGAHEQFF. The CDR3 nucleotides are TGTGCCAGCAGCCCAGAACTAGCGGGGGCCCATGAGCAGTTCTTC.

This clonotype was seen a few times. V usage is TRBV29-1 and J usage is TRBJ2-3, with 9 bases matching TRBD1. The junction had 4 bases not matched to a gene; V was cut back by 6 bases and J by 0 bases. The germline V gene has CDR1 SQVTM and CDR2 ANQGSEA. The CDR3 loop spans 14 amino acids. In DNA form, the CDR3 reads TGCAGCGTCGGGGGACAGGGTAGCACAGATACGCAGTATTTT. This translates into CSVGGQGSTDTQYF.

The chain recombines TRBV5-6 with TRBJ2-7, with TRBD1 matching over 9 bases. V lost 0 bases to trimming and J lost 2 bases; unmatched junction nucleotides: 6. CDR3 length: 16 residues. Germline V lookup: CDR1 SGHDT, CDR2 YYEEEE. CDR3 coding DNA: TGTGCCAGCAGCTTGGATTGGGACAGGGTCCCCTACGAGCAGTACTTC. Its protein product is CASSLDWDRVPYEQYF.

This clonotype appeared once. Here the CDR3 DNA reads TGCGCCAGCAGTCAATCTTTGGCAGGGGGTCTATGTTCTGGGGCCAACGTCCTGACTTTC. Translating gives CASSQSLAGGLCSGANVLTF. The chain carries TRBV23-1 and TRBJ2-6; 7 bases are shared with TRBD1. TRBV23-1 is classed as an ORF, of uncertain function. Trimming at V came to 0 bases and at J to 1 base, leaving 12 bases not matched to a gene. The CDR3 extends over 20 amino acids.

This clonotype was detected a few times. The V call is TRBV6-1, the J call TRBJ2-7; D call uncertain. The CDR3 is 12 amino acids. V was pared by 6 bases and J by 1 base, with 7 bases between. Germline V CDR1 and CDR2: MNHNS, SASEGT. The DNA of the CDR3 is TGTGCCAGCAGAGGGCAATCCTACGAGCAGTACTTC. It yields the protein CASRGQSYEQYF.

This clonotype showed up just a few times. The chain employs TRBV5-1 and TRBJ1-2; D unclear. Trimming removed 3 bases at V and 2 bases at J, with 11 bases between. In germline, CDR1 is SGHRS, CDR2 YFSETQ. The CDR3 is 14 residues long. The CDR3 DNA reads TGCGCCAGCAGCTCCTCGGTCACAAACTATGGCTACACCTTC. This codes for CASSSSVTNYGYTF.

V is TRBV28 and J is TRBJ2-7; D tentatively reads TRBD1 or TRBD2 (5 bases each). The ends were cut back, 10 bases at V and 5 bases at J, with 9 bases in the middle. From germline, CDR1 is MDHEN and CDR2 SYDVKM. This CDR3 is built from 10 residues. The CDR3 DNA is TGTGCCACCAGGGAGCACGAGCAGTACTTC. Translation gives CATREHEQYF.

This sequence joins TRBV29-1 and TRBJ1-2; no definite D call. Germline V gives CDR1 SQVTM, CDR2 ANQGSEA. This CDR3 spans 13 amino acids. Trimming pared 1 base from V and 1 base from J, leaving 7 bases between. The CDR3 region is CSVEGRDNYGYTF. The DNA for the CDR3 is TGCAGCGTTGAAGGACGGGATAACTATGGCTACACCTTC.

This rearrangement joins TRBV5-1 to TRBJ2-3; TRBD1 matches at 12 bases. V lost 2 bases to trimming and J lost 6 bases; unmatched junction nucleotides: 1. The CDR3 is 14 amino acids. Germline-derived CDR1 and CDR2 are SGHRS and YFSETQ. CDR3 in amino acids: CASSFGTGGDTQYF. CDR3 nucleotides: TGCGCCAGCAGCTTTGGGACAGGGGGCGATACGCAGTATTTT.